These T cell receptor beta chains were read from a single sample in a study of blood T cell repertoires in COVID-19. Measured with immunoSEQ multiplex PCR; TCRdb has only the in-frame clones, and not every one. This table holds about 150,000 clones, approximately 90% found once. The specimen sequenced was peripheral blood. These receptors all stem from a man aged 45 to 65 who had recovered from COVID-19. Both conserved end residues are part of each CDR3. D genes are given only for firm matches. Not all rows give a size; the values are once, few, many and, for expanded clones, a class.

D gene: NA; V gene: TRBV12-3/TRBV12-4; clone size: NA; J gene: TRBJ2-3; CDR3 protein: CASSSQYTQYF; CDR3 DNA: TGTGCCAGCAGTTCACAGTATACGCAGTATTTT
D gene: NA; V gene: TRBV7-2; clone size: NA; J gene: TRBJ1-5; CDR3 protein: CASSRGRGGARQPQHF; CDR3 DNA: TGTGCCAGCAGCCGTGGGCGAGGGGGGGCGCGTCAGCCCCAGCATTTT
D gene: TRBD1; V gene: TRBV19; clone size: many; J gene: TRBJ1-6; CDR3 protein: CASSKDREVYYNSPLHF; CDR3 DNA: TGTGCCAGTAGCAAGGACAGGGAAGTGTACTATAATTCACCCCTCCACTTT
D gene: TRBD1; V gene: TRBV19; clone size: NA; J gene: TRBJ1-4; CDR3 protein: CASNGGQGASGLFF; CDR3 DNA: TGTGCCAGTAACGGGGGACAGGGGGCGAGCGGACTGTTTTTT
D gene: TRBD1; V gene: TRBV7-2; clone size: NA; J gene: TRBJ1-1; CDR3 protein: CASSLRQGAHPNTEAFF; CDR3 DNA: TGTGCCAGCAGCCTCAGACAGGGGGCGCATCCTAACACTGAAGCTTTCTTT
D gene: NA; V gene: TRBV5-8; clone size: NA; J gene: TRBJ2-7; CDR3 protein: CASSLGVLGPYEQYF; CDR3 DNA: TGTGCCAGCAGCCTGGGGGTGCTTGGGCCCTACGAGCAGTACTTC
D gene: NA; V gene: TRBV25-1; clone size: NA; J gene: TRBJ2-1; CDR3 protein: CASSGRVGMNNEQFF; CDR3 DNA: TGTGCCAGCAGTGGGAGGGTAGGGATGAACAATGAGCAGTTCTTC
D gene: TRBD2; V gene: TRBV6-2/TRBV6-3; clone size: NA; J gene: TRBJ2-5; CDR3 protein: CASSTKRGGRGETQYF; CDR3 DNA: TGTGCCAGCAGTACCAAGCGGGGGGGCCGCGGGGAGACCCAGTACTTC
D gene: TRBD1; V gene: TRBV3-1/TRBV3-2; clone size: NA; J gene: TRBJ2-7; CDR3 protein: CASSHSVGTGAYEQYF; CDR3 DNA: TGTGCCAGCAGCCATTCTGTCGGGACAGGGGCCTACGAGCAGTACTTC
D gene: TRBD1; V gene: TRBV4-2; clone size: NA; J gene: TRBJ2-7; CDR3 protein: CASSQDGTGVGYEQYF; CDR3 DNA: TGTGCCAGCAGCCAAGATGGGACAGGAGTAGGGTACGAGCAGTACTTC
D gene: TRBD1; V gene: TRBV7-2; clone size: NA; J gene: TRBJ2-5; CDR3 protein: CASSSGTARETQYF; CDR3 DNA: TGTGCCAGCAGCTCAGGGACAGCTCGAGAGACCCAGTACTTC
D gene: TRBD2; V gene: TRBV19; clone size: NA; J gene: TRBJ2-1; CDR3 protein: CASSTGTSGPYNEQFF; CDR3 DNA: TGTGCCAGTAGTACTGGGACTAGCGGCCCCTACAATGAGCAGTTCTTC
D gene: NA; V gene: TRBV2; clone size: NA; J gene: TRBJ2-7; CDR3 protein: CASSEEIYEQYF; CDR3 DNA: TGTGCCAGCAGTGAGGAGATCTACGAGCAGTACTTC
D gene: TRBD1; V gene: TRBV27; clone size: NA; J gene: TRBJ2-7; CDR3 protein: CASSITGGEQYF; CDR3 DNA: TGTGCCAGCAGTATAACAGGGGGCGAGCAGTACTTC
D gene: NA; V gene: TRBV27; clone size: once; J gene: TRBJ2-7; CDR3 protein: CASRERGGFYEQYF; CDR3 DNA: TGTGCCAGCAGAGAAAGGGGGGGATTCTACGAGCAGTACTTC
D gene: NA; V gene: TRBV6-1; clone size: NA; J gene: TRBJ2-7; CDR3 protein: CASSEVGRGNEQYF; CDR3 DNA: TGTGCCAGCAGTGAAGTCGGTAGAGGGAACGAGCAGTACTTC
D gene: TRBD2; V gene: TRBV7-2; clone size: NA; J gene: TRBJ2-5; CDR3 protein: CASSHFGLAGGIQETQYF; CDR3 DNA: TGTGCCAGCAGCCACTTTGGACTAGCGGGAGGGATCCAAGAGACCCAGTACTTC
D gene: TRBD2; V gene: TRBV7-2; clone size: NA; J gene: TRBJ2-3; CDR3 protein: CASSSRRGGGTDTQYF; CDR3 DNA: TGTGCCAGCAGCTCCCGGCGGGGGGGCGGTACAGATACGCAGTATTTT
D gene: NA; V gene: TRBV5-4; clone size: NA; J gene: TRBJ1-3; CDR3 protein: CASSLQGRAGNTIYF; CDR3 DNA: TGTGCCAGCAGCTTGCAGGGTAGGGCTGGAAACACCATATATTTT
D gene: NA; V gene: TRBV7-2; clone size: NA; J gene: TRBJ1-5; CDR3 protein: CASSSGQTGSNQPQHF; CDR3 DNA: TGTGCCAGCAGCTCCGGACAGACCGGGAGCAATCAGCCCCAGCATTTT
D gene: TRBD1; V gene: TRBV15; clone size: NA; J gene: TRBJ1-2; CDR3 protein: CATSLPGTGWNGYTF; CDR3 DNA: TGTGCCACCAGCCTACCAGGGACAGGGTGGAATGGCTACACCTTC
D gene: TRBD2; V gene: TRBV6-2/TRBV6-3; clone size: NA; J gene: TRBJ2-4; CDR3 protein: CASSPTSGIIAKNIQYF; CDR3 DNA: TGTGCCAGCAGTCCCACTAGCGGGATTATAGCCAAAAACATTCAGTACTTC
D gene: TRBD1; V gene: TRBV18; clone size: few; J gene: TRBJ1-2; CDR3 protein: CASSPISDRATNYGYTF; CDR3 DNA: TGTGCCAGCTCACCTATCTCGGACAGGGCGACTAACTATGGCTACACCTTC
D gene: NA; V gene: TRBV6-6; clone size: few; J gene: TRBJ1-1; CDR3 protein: CASSGSGAEAFF; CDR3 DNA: TGTGCCAGCAGTGGGAGTGGGGCTGAAGCTTTCTTT
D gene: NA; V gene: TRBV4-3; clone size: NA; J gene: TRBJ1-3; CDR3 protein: CASSQDSRQGNTIYF; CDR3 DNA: TGCGCCAGCAGCCAAGATTCGAGACAGGGAAACACCATATATTTT
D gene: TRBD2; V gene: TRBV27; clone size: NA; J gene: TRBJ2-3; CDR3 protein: CASSPGLAGRSQYF; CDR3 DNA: TGTGCCAGCAGCCCAGGACTAGCGGGGAGGTCGCAGTATTTT
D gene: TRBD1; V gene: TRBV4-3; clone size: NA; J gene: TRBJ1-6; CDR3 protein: CASSQTAGGNSPLHF; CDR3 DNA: TGCGCCAGCAGCCAAACGGCAGGGGGGAATTCACCCCTCCACTTT
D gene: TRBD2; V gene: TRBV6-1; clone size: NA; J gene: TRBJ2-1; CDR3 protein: CASSIIAGAYNEQFF; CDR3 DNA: TGTGCCAGCAGCATCATAGCGGGGGCTTACAATGAGCAGTTCTTC
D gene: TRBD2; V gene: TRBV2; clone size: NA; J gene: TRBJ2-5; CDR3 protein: CASTEGLAVTETQYF; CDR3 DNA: TGTGCCAGCACCGAGGGACTAGCGGTTACCGAGACCCAGTACTTC
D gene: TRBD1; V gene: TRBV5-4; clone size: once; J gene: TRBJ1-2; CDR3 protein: CASSLALTGEVRGYTF; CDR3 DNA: TGTGCCAGCAGCTTGGCCCTCACAGGGGAGGTTAGGGGCTACACCTTC
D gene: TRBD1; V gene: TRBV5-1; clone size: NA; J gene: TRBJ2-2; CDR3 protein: CASSLVQGAGTGELFF; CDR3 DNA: TGCGCCAGCAGCTTGGTCCAGGGGGCGGGCACCGGGGAGCTGTTTTTT
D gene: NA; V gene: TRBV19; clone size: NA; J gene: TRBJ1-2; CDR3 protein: CASSLRTFADGYTF; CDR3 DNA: TGTGCCAGTAGTCTACGGACTTTTGCGGATGGCTACACCTTC
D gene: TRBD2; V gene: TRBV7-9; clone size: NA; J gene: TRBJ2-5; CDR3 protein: CASSRGLAGVGTHETQYF; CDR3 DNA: TGTGCCAGCAGCCGAGGACTAGCGGGAGTGGGGACGCATGAGACCCAGTACTTC
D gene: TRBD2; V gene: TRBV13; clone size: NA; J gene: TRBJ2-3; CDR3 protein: CASSHSGRADTQYF; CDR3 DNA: TGTGCCAGCAGTCATAGCGGGAGGGCAGATACGCAGTATTTT
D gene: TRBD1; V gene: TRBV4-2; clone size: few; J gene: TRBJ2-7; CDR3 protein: CASRGGQGADEQYF; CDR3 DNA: TGTGCCAGCCGAGGGGGACAGGGGGCCGACGAGCAGTACTTC
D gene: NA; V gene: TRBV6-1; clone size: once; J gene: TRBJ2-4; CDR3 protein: CASSELRGPGKNIQYF; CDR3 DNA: TGTGCCAGCAGTGAACTTAGAGGGCCGGGCAAAAACATTCAGTACTTC
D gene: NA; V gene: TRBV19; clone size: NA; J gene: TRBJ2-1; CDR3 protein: CASSPKGGTGTNEQFF; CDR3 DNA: TGTGCCAGTAGTCCAAAGGGAGGGACGGGGACAAATGAGCAGTTCTTC
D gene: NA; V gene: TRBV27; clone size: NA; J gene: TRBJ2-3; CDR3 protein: CASSFSWAEDTQYF; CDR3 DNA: TGTGCCAGCAGTTTCTCCTGGGCCGAAGATACGCAGTATTTT
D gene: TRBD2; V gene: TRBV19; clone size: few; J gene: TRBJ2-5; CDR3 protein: CASKDSGEGETQYF; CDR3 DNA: TGTGCCAGTAAGGATAGCGGGGAGGGGGAGACCCAGTACTTC